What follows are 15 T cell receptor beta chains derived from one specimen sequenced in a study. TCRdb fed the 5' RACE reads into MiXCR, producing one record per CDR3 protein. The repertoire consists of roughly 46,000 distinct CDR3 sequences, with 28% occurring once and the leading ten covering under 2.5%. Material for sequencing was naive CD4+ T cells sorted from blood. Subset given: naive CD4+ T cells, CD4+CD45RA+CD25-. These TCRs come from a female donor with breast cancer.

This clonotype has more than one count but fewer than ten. The CDR3 DNA follows: TGCAGCGCAGGACGTCTGCAAGAGACCCAGTACTTC. Its protein is CSAGRLQETQYF. The V and J genes are TRBV29-1 and TRBJ2-5, with unresolved D. Trimming took 7 bases from V and 2 from J, leaving 11 bases between them. Germline CDR1 and CDR2: SQVTM and ANQGSEA. The length of the CDR3 is 12 residues.

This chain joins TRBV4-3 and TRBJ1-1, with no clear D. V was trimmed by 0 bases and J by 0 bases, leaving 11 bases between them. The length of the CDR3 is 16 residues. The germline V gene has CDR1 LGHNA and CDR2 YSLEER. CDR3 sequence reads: CASSQDTVGLNTEAFF. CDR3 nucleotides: TGCGCCAGCAGCCAAGACACAGTGGGCCTGAACACTGAAGCTTTCTTT.

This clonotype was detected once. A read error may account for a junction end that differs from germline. This CDR3 is CTSSLGQGDQPQHF. The CDR3 DNA sequence: TGTACCAGCAGTTTAGGACAGGGTGATCAGCCCCAGCATTTT. The chain uses TRBV27 and TRBJ1-5, with 8 bases that match TRBD1. Germline assignment: CDR1 MNHEY and CDR2 SMNVEV (reference sequence). This CDR3 region has 14 residues.

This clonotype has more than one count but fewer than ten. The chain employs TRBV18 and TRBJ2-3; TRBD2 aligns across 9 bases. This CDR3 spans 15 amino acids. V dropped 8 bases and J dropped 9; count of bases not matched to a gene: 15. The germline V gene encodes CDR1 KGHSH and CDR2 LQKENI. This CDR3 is CASRSLSGSLDTQYF. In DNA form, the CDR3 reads TGTGCCAGCCGTTCCCTTAGCGGGAGCCTCGACACGCAGTATTTT.

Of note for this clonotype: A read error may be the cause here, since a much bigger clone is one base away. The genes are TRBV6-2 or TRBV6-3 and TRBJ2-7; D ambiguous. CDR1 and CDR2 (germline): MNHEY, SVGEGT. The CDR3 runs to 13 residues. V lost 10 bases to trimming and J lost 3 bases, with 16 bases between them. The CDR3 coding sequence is TGTGCCACCCTCAACATGGGCAACTACGAGCAGTACTTC. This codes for CATLNMGNYEQYF.

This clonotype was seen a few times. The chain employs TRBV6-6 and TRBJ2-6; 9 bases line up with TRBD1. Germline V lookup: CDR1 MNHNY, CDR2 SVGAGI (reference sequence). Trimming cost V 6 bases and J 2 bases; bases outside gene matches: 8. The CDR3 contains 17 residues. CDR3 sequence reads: CASRPGQGTTGANVLTF. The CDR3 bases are TGTGCCAGCAGACCGGGACAGGGAACGACTGGGGCCAACGTCCTGACTTTC.

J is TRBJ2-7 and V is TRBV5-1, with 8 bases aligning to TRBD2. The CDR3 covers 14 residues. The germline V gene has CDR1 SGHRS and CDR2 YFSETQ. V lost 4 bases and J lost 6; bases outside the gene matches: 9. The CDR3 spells CASSGRGLDGEQYF. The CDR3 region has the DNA TGCGCCAGCAGCGGAAGGGGACTAGATGGCGAGCAGTACTTC.

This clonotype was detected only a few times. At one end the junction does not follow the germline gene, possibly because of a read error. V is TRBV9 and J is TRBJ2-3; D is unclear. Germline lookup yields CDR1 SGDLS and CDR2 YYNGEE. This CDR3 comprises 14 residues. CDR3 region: CTSSVGQIADTQYF. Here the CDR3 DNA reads TGTACCAGCAGCGTAGGCCAGATCGCAGATACGCAGTATTTT.

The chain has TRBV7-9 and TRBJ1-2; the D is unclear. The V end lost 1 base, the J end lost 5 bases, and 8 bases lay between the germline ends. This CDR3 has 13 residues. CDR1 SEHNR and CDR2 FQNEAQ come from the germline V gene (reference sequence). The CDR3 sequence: CASSLVEGYGYTF. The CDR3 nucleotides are TGTGCCAGCAGCTTAGTGGAAGGATATGGCTACACCTTC.

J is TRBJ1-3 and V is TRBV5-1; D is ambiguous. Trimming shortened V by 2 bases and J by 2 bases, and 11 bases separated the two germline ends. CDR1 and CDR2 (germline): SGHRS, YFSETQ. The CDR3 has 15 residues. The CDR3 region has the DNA TGCGCCAGCAGCTTTGGCAGGTTAACTGGAAACACCATATATTTT. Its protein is CASSFGRLTGNTIYF.

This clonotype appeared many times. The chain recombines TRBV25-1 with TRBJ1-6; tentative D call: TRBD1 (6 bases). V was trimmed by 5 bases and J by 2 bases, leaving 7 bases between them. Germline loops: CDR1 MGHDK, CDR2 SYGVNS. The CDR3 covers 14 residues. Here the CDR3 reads CASSRTAYNSPLHF. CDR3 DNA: TGTGCCAGCAGTCGGACAGCCTATAATTCACCCCTCCACTTT.

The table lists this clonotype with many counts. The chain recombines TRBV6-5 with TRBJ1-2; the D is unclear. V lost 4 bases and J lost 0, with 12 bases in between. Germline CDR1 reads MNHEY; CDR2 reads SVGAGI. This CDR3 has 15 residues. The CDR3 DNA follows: TGTGCCAGCAGTTTTACGCGGGGAACTAACTATGGCTACACCTTC. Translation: CASSFTRGTNYGYTF.

In nucleotides, the CDR3 is TGTGCCAGCAGTTTTCTTAGCGGGGGACCAGATACGCAGTATTTT. Its protein product is CASSFLSGGPDTQYF. V and J are TRBV28 and TRBJ2-3, with 9 bases lining up with TRBD2. The CDR3 loop spans 15 amino acids. Germline V gene lookup returns CDR1 MDHEN and CDR2 SYDVKM. The V and J ends lost 3 bases and 4 bases, in that order; junction bases with no gene match: 5.

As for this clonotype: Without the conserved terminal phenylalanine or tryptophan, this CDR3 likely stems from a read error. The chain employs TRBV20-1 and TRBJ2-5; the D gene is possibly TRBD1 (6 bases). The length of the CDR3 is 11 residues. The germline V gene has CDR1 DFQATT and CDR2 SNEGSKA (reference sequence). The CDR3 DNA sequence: TGCAGCGAAGAGCAGGGGGAGACCCAGTACTCC. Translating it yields CSEEQGETQYS.

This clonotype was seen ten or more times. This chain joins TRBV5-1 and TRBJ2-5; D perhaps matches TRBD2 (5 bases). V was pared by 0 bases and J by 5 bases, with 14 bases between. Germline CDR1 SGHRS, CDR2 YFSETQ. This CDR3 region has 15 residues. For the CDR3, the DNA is TGCGCCAGCAGCTTGGCTGGGGAGCCGGGGGAGACCCAGTACTTC. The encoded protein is CASSLAGEPGETQYF.